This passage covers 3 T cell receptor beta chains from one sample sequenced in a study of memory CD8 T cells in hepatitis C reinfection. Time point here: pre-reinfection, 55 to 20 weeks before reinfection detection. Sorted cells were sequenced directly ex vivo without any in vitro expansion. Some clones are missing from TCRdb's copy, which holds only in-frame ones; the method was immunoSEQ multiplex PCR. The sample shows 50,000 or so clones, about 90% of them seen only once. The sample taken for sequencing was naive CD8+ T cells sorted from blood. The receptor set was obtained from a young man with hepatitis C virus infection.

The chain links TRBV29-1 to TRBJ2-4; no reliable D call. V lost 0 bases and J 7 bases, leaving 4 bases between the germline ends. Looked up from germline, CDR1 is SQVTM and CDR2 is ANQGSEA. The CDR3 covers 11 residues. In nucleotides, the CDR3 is TGCAGCGTTGAAGATATGAACATTCAGTACTTC. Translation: CSVEDMNIQYF.

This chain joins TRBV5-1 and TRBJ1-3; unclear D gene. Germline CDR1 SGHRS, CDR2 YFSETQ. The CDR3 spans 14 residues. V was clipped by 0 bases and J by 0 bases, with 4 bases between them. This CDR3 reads CASSLAPSGNTIYF. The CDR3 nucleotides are TGCGCCAGCAGCTTGGCTCCCTCTGGAAACACCATATATTTT. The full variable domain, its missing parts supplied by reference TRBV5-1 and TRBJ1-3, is KAGVTQTPRYLIKTRGQQVTLSCSPISGHRSVSWYQQTPGQGLQFLFEYFSETQRNKGNFPGRFSGRQFSNSRSEMNVSTLELGDSALYLCASSLAPSGNTIYFGEGSWLTVV.

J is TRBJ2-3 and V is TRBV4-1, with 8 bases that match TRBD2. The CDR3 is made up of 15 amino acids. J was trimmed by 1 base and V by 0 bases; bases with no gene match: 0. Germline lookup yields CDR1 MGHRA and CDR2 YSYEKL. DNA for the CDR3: TGCGCCAGCAGCCAAGAAGCGGGGGGCACAGATACGCAGTATTTT. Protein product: CASSQEAGGTDTQYF.